This TCR beta chain was identified during a study of T cell responses to AZD1222 COVID-19 vaccine. Findings and limits, study-wide: The donor group comprised mostly white British people and more females; the analysis possibly underestimated clonal diversity. Seropositive AZD1222 recipients at baseline numbered only 5 to 7. Sampling captured repertoires only after the peak T cell response.

TCRdb keeps only in-frame clones here, not all; method: immunoSEQ multiplex PCR. The table lists about 160,000 clones, under 95% of them singletons, with about 4% in the top ten. Germline CDR1 is GTSNPN and CDR2 is SVGIG (reference sequence). V was clipped by 1 base and J by 2 bases, with 8 bases between them. The CDR3 spans 14 residues. This clone was seen a single time. Its specificity is unknown. The sequenced sample was peripheral blood, obtained on day 0 of MenACWY control vaccination. The chain has TRBV30 and TRBJ1-4; no reliable D call. This TCR was recovered from an adult in good health. The CDR3 region is CAWSAGVTNEKLFF. CDR3 DNA sequence: TGTGCCTGGAGTGCGGGTGTCACTAATGAAAAACTGTTTTTT.